This T cell receptor (beta chain) derives from a study of STAT5B mutations in CD4+ large granular lymphocyte leukemia. Across the whole study: The CDR3 'QG' motif was associated with a particular HLA allele among healthy donors. Study-level points and caveats: Without putative leukemic clones, patient CD4-sorted repertoires remained more clonal than healthy CD4+ repertoires. Compared with healthy controls (2/35), patient top clones favored TRBV06 (8/27). Main leukemic clonotypes were patient-specific, but under 30% appeared at low frequency elsewhere.

Germline-derived CDR1 and CDR2 are MNHNY and SVGAGI (reference sequence). The CDR3 extends over 14 amino acids. The V and J ends lost 7 bases and 0 bases respectively, with 10 bases between them. Sequencing was performed with immunoSEQ multiplex PCR; in TCRdb, only in-frame clones are kept and a portion is missing. The table has roughly 34,000 clones, just over 75% seen once; the top ten hold around 7%. As concerns this clone: Its matching antigen is unknown.

Specimen: CD4+ T cells from blood buffy coats. This clonotype was sampled from a human donor in good health. The chain employs TRBV6-6 and TRBJ1-3; no firm D call. The CDR3 DNA reads TGTGCCAGCAAACTCGGCTACTCTGGAAACACCATATATTTT. This codes for CASKLGYSGNTIYF.